The 5 T cell receptor beta chains below were found in one sample sequenced in a study of blood T cell repertoires in COVID-19. Clones were read by immunoSEQ multiplex PCR, and TCRdb kept only the in-frame ones, dropping some. The sample yields 200,000 to 250,000 clones, more than 65% seen once. The source material was peripheral blood. The receptors were sampled from a woman aged 30 to 39 who had recovered from COVID-19.

The rearrangement uses TRBV28 and TRBJ2-7, with 7 bases fitting TRBD2. This CDR3 spans 13 amino acids. V shed 6 bases and J 3 bases; nucleotides not matched to a gene: 5. CDR1 and CDR2 from the germline V gene are MDHEN and SYDVKM. CDR3 nucleotides: TGTGCCAGCAGGAGTGGCGGGAGCTACGAGCAGTACTTC. Residues: CASRSGGSYEQYF.

The genes are TRBV18 and TRBJ2-1; D not resolved. V was clipped by 1 base and J by 8 bases, with 9 bases between them. The CDR3 sequence is 13 residues long. Germline V gene data show CDR1 as KGHSH and CDR2 as LQKENI. CDR3 nucleotide sequence: TGTGCCAGCTCACCACTGGGCCTCGATGAGCAGTTCTTC. It is translated as CASSPLGLDEQFF. Combining the CDR3 with reference TRBV18 and TRBJ2-1 gives the whole variable domain NAGVMQNPRHLVRRRGQEARLRCSPMKGHSHVYWYRQLPEEGLKFMVYLQKENIIDESGMPKERFSAEFPKEGPSILRIQQVVRGDSAAYFCASSPLGLDEQFFGPGTRLTVL.

The chain is built from TRBV6-6 and TRBJ2-7, with D hard to call. The CDR3 runs 13 residues. Germline V CDR1 and CDR2: MNHNY, SVGAGI (reference sequence). V was shortened by 5 bases and J by 0 bases, with 8 bases between the two germline ends. Here the CDR3 reads CASSTPGSYEQYF. The CDR3 region has the DNA TGTGCCAGCAGTACCCCCGGCTCCTACGAGCAGTACTTC.

V gene TRBV27 combines with J gene TRBJ2-1, with a weak D call TRBD2 (7 bases). The V and J ends lost 7 bases and 5 bases respectively, with 18 bases between them. Germline CDR1 MNHEY, CDR2 SMNVEV (reference sequence). The CDR3 totals 15 residues. This CDR3 is CASILQGGGNNEQFF. CDR3 DNA: TGTGCCAGCATCCTGCAGGGAGGGGGTAACAATGAGCAGTTCTTC.

This clone showed up just once. The CDR3 loop reads CASSLGRTGNEQFF. The CDR3 DNA sequence: TGTGCCAGCAGCCTAGGGAGGACAGGCAATGAGCAGTTCTTC. The rearrangement joins TRBV3-1 (or the pseudogene TRBV3-2) to TRBJ2-1; D is possibly TRBD1 (7 bases). The germline V gene encodes CDR1 LGHDT and CDR2 YNNKEL (reference sequence). Trimming removed 4 bases at V and 6 bases at J, with 13 bases between. The CDR3 runs to 14 residues.